This T cell receptor (beta chain) was captured by sequencing in a study of OX40 agonist ivuxolimab in advanced cancers. As for the study in general: Ivuxolimab is an agonistic anti-OX40 (CD134) antibody, and patients were treated with it. Patients undergoing dose escalation presented with hepatocellular carcinoma, melanoma, renal cell or head and neck cancer.

Findings and caveats of the study: With doses of 0.1 to 3.0 mg/kg, CD4+ and CD8+ blood T cells had undergone clonal expansion by week 6.

Points on this clone: Its antigen is undetermined.

Germline V gene lookup returns CDR1 SGHRS and CDR2 YFSETQ. This CDR3 comprises 16 residues. Trimming stripped 0 bases from V and 7 bases from J, with 16 bases between. Assay: immunoSEQ multiplex PCR; the TCRdb copy retains only in-frame clones and omits some. The table includes approximately 77,000 clones, just under 85% detected once. The source material was CD4+ or CD8+ T cells sorted from blood, sampled in a trial of the OX40 agonist ivuxolimab. This TCR derives from an adult with an advanced solid tumor such as melanoma, head and neck, liver or kidney cancer. V and J are TRBV5-1 and TRBJ1-4; D is possibly TRBD1 (6 bases). CDR3: CASSLEGGRYSEKLFF. The CDR3 coding sequence is TGCGCCAGCAGCTTGGAGGGGGGGCGGTACAGTGAAAAACTGTTTTTT. Supplemented by reference TRBV5-1 and TRBJ1-4, the full variable domain reads KAGVTQTPRYLIKTRGQQVTLSCSPISGHRSVSWYQQTPGQGLQFLFEYFSETQRNKGNFPGRFSGRQFSNSRSEMNVSTLELGDSALYLCASSLEGGRYSEKLFFGSGTQLSVL.